This record covers a single T cell receptor (beta chain). Its recognized antigen is unknown. Base qualities are not provided; no much larger clone lies one nucleotide away. The data stem from a study of blood T cells in healthy people across ages (dated by TCRdb to the mid-2010s). With respect to the entire study: Template switching captured roughly one uniquely barcoded TCR beta cDNA molecule per two T cells in model experiments. Four age groups were formed from the donors: young (average 16 years), middle-aged (just under 40), aged (about 62) and long-lived (roughly 88). For two donors (one aged 18 to 30 and one aged 80 or older), the study analyzed two additional independent replicas of 1 million unique cDNA reads from the same blood draw. To track age-related changes in TCR beta repertoire diversity, the study relied on deep sequencing normalized with unique cDNA molecular identifiers. To avoid experimental bias, donors of different ages were spread randomly across the sequencing lanes. Overall study outcomes, separate from this receptor: As age increased, observed TCR beta diversity per million T cells dropped in a roughly linear way, and a significant reduction was already evident by age 40. Donor CMV infection status was unknown, potentially confounding age-related changes in expanded clonotypes. The percentage of naive T cells measured by flow cytometry correlated strongly with observed TCR beta diversity. Conclusive comparison of naive and antigen-experienced compartments was prevented by the profiling of bulk unsorted PBMCs. Estimates of total diversity based on one million sequenced T cells were considered lower bounds and underestimates. Compared with the aged group, more naive CD4+ T cells, fewer expanded clones and increased TCR diversity were shown by the long-lived group, suggesting age selection.

The donors were some 39 Caucasian individuals from Russia, aged 6 to 90 years, who were systemically healthy. Each donor gave 9.5 to 10 milliliters of peripheral blood, drawn into EDTA-treated Vacutainer tubes. Ficoll-Paque density-gradient centrifugation was used to isolate PBMCs, with at least 6.5 million per sample. Trizol reagent was used to extract total RNA from the PBMCs, yielding at least 5 micrograms per sample. Naive CD45RAhigh/CD27high T cell percentages were measured by flow cytometry on a PBMC aliquot from every donor. From cysteine to phenylalanine, the CDR3 is 13 amino acids long. Only the CDR3 portion is preserved as DNA: 39 bases, with reading frame beginning at the first base. The germline V gene yields SQVTM for CDR1 and ANQGSEA for CDR2. The germline ends are 19 bases apart after V is trimmed by 7 bases and J by 7 bases. The library was built by means of 5' RACE. The sequencer listed for this sample is Illumina HiSeq 2500. A second PCR of about 6 to 12 cycles was run with a J-beta primer mix and a sample-barcoded 5' primer. A template-switch 5' adaptor carrying 12 random nucleotides introduced a unique molecular identifier onto each TCR beta cDNA molecule. Each sample yielded at least 3 million CDR3-containing paired-end reads. First-strand cDNA synthesis was performed from all RNA using the Mint cDNA synthesis kit, with priming by a TRBC-specific oligonucleotide. After uracil-DNA glycosylase treatment, a first 18-cycle PCR used universal primers M1SS and BC2_uni_R on all cDNA. The paper's processing steps were these. Each sample was normalized by randomly selecting 1 million high-quality reads, each carrying a distinct molecular identifier. Instead of being binned into consensus sequences, reads with shared molecular identifiers were discarded. CDR3 identification, clonotype clustering and error correction used MiTCR with a Q25 quality threshold and the strictest error-elimination algorithm. A nonparametric unseen species model with Euler transformation was used to estimate a lower bound on total TCR beta diversity. TCRdb reworked the public reads: Q25 trimming with fastp, MiXCR clone assembly, productive beta chains retained. Rows are unified per CDR3 protein, each entry keeping the most common DNA and genes. For this entry, the V and J calls and clone size follow TCRdb and not the study's own pipeline. The sample table shows some 750,000 distinct CDR3 sequences, and 20% to 25% are seen once. The leading ten clones occupy approximately 20% of the sample.

Sequenced: blood. The V and J genes are TRBV29-1 and TRBJ1-1; the D gene cannot be named for sure. This receptor was obtained from a man between 65 and 85 years old in good health. The DNA is TGCAGCGCCGCCCGTTCCCCGGACGGTGAAGCTTTCTTT. It translates to CSAARSPDGEAFF.